These T cell receptor beta chains were read from a single sample in a study of T cell responses to AZD1222 COVID-19 vaccine. Assay: immunoSEQ multiplex PCR; the TCRdb copy retains only in-frame clones and omits some. The repertoire holds around 190,000 clones, with around 88% as singletons. The material sequenced was peripheral blood, taken 28 days after the second AZD1222 dose. The receptor source for this set is an adult who received the AZD1222 COVID-19 vaccine. CDR3s include the opening cysteine and the closing phenylalanine or tryptophan. D genes are given only for firm matches. The size field is filled for only some rows; it gives once, few, many or a size class.

v_gene	j_gene	d_gene	abundance	CDR3aa	CDR3nt
TRBV5-1	TRBJ2-1	TRBD2	few	CASSWTSGGSYNEQFF	TGCGCCAGCAGCTGGACTAGCGGGGGGTCCTACAATGAGCAGTTCTTC
TRBV12-5	TRBJ2-5	NA	NA	CASGSPRVGLGETQYF	TGTGCTAGTGGTTCACCCCGGGTAGGGCTTGGAGAGACCCAGTACTTC
TRBV12-3/TRBV12-4	TRBJ1-2	TRBD1	NA	CASSPDRGYGYTF	TGTGCCAGCAGCCCAGACAGGGGCTATGGCTACACCTTC
TRBV14	TRBJ2-2	TRBD2	NA	CASSRSLAGLAGELFF	TGTGCCAGCAGCCGCTCACTAGCGGGGCTGGCCGGGGAGCTGTTTTTT
TRBV6-5	TRBJ1-6	TRBD1	NA	CASVRGTGGNSPLHF	TGTGCCAGCGTCCGAGGGACAGGTGGTAATTCACCCCTCCACTTT
TRBV6-2/TRBV6-3	TRBJ1-5	TRBD1	NA	CASSSPGQGANQPQHF	TGTGCCAGCAGTTCGCCGGGACAGGGCGCCAATCAGCCCCAGCATTTT
TRBV28	TRBJ1-2	NA	NA	CASSLLGSGYGYTF	TGTGCCAGCAGTTTATTGGGGTCTGGCTATGGCTACACCTTC
TRBV7-2	TRBJ2-2	NA	NA	CASSLAGGLATGELFF	TGTGCCAGCAGCTTAGCGGGGGGGCTGGCCACCGGGGAGCTGTTTTTT
TRBV6-1	TRBJ1-2	TRBD1	NA	CASSEWTGVRAGANYGYTF	TGTGCCAGCAGTGAATGGACAGGGGTTCGGGCGGGAGCTAACTATGGCTACACCTTC
TRBV29-1	TRBJ2-7	NA	NA	CSVGNPYYEQYF	TGCAGCGTTGGGAATCCATACTACGAGCAGTACTTC
TRBV30	TRBJ2-7	NA	NA	CAGRGQPLHEQYF	TGTGCCGGGAGGGGGCAACCGCTCCACGAGCAGTACTTC
TRBV30	TRBJ1-3	TRBD1	many	CAWSGQGRNTIYF	TGTGCCTGGAGTGGACAGGGGAGAAACACCATATATTTT